This T cell receptor (beta chain) appears in the sequencing data of a study of STAT5B mutations in CD4+ large granular lymphocyte leukemia. Clones were sequenced by immunoSEQ multiplex PCR, and TCRdb holds only the in-frame ones, with some missing. Here the sample spans 31,000 or so clones, under 85% being singletons. The CDR3 covers 17 residues. Germline CDR1 reads SGHRS; CDR2 reads YFSETQ. The V and J ends lost 4 bases and 1 base respectively, with 20 bases between them. This clone has more than one count but fewer than ten. Sequencing was carried out using CD4+ T cells from blood buffy coats. This chain uses TRBV5-1 with TRBJ2-5; D tentatively reads TRBD1 or TRBD2 (5 bases each). The TCR sequence derives from a human donor in good health. CDR3 sequence reads: CASSPGTQRLAQETQYF. The CDR3, as DNA: TGCGCCAGCAGCCCCGGGACCCAACGGTTGGCCCAAGAGACCCAGTACTTC.